The rows below give T cell receptor beta chains drawn from one sample of a study of blood T cell repertoires in COVID-19. TCRdb's copy holds only in-frame clones and misses some; the assay was immunoSEQ multiplex PCR. The data hold over 200,000 clones, with about 90% observed a single time. The sequenced sample was PBMCs or T cells enriched from blood (not recorded which). These receptors were collected from a human donor in a cohort exposed to, infected with or recovered from COVID-19 (not recorded which). The donor label of this sample is uncertain. Both conserved end residues are part of each CDR3. A D gene is named only where the DNA matches it firmly. Clone size is given for some rows only: seen once, a few or many times, or a class if the clone is expanded.

CDR3nt,CDR3aa,j_gene,v_gene,d_gene,abundance
TGTGCCAGCAGAGGAGTCGGGACAGGCTCCTACGAGCAGTACTTC,CASRGVGTGSYEQYF,TRBJ2-7,TRBV6-5,TRBD1,NA
TGTGCCAGCAGTACGGGACAGGGGACCTACGAGCAGTACTTC,CASSTGQGTYEQYF,TRBJ2-7,TRBV6-6,TRBD1,NA
TGTGCCAGCAGTGTAGGGACAGGGTCCTACGAGCAGTACTTC,CASSVGTGSYEQYF,TRBJ2-7,TRBV2,TRBD1,NA
TGTGCCAGCACCAAAGGGGCTGGCTATGGCTACACCTTC,CASTKGAGYGYTF,TRBJ1-2,TRBV2,NA,few
TGCGCCAGCAGTGGGACAGGGAACTATGGCTACACCTTC,CASSGTGNYGYTF,TRBJ1-2,TRBV5-1,TRBD1,NA
TGTGCCAGTAGTAAAGTTGAGGGGGCGACGGGGGAGCAGTACTTC,CASSKVEGATGEQYF,TRBJ2-7,TRBV19,TRBD1,once
TGTGCCAGCAGCCAGGGAAGCGCCAATGAAAAACTGTTTTTT,CASSQGSANEKLFF,TRBJ1-4,TRBV6-5,NA,NA
TGCAGCGTTGAAGATCCGACAGACAAGATGAACACTGAAGCTTTCTTT,CSVEDPTDKMNTEAFF,TRBJ1-1,TRBV29-1,NA,NA
TGTGCCAGCAGCTTAGCCAGGGTTTCCCATGGCTACACCTTC,CASSLARVSHGYTF,TRBJ1-2,TRBV11-2,NA,NA
TGTGCAAAAAGGACAGGGAAGGGCTACACCTTC,CAKRTGKGYTF,TRBJ1-2,TRBV2,TRBD1,NA
TGTGCCAGCAGTTTAACAGGGGGACGAACCTATGGCTACACCTTC,CASSLTGGRTYGYTF,TRBJ1-2,TRBV27,TRBD1,NA
TGTGCCAGTAGTATTGCGGCAGACCGTGAAGCTTTCTTT,CASSIAADREAFF,TRBJ1-1,TRBV19,NA,NA
TGTGCCAGCAGCCCTACTAGCGGGGGGGCGCATGAGCAGTTCTTC,CASSPTSGGAHEQFF,TRBJ2-1,TRBV7-2,TRBD2,NA
TGTGCCAGCAGCTTGGGACAGGGAGATGAAAAACTGTTTTTT,CASSLGQGDEKLFF,TRBJ1-4,TRBV7-9,TRBD1,NA
TGTGCCAGCAGCCAAGGAGGCAGGGGCACTGAAGCTTTCTTT,CASSQGGRGTEAFF,TRBJ1-1,TRBV3-1/TRBV3-2,NA,NA
TGTGCCAGCAGTTACGTAGATCAGCCCCAGCATTTT,CASSYVDQPQHF,TRBJ1-5,TRBV6-6,NA,NA
TGTGCCAGCAGCCTAAGAACAGGGGGGGGGCGAGAGACCCAGTACTTC,CASSLRTGGGRETQYF,TRBJ2-5,TRBV7-2,NA,once
TGTGCCATCATGGGGGCAGGGGACGCTGAAGCTTTCTTT,CAIMGAGDAEAFF,TRBJ1-1,TRBV10-3,NA,few
TGTGCCAGCAGCCTCCTCTCTGGGGCCAACGTCCTGACTTTC,CASSLLSGANVLTF,TRBJ2-6,TRBV3-1/TRBV3-2,NA,NA
TGTGCCAGCAGCCCCCTATACGAGCAGTACTTC,CASSPLYEQYF,TRBJ2-7,TRBV11-2,NA,NA
TGTGCCAGCAGCGCATCCGGGTCCGTGAACACTGAAGCTTTCTTT,CASSASGSVNTEAFF,TRBJ1-1,TRBV5-4,NA,NA
TGTGCCAGCAGCGAAAGGCCGCTCTCAGGGGGCCAGTATGGCTACACCTTC,CASSERPLSGGQYGYTF,TRBJ1-2,TRBV9,TRBD1,NA
TGTGCCAGCGCACAGGGCCGAACTAATGAAAAACTGTTTTTT,CASAQGRTNEKLFF,TRBJ1-4,TRBV7-8,NA,NA
TGTGCCAGCAGCTTGGATAGGGGCCAGGGGTCCTACGAGCAGTACTTC,CASSLDRGQGSYEQYF,TRBJ2-7,TRBV5-4,NA,NA
TGTGCCAGCAGCTTGGGGCTCCCCCGGGAAAAACTGTTTTTT,CASSLGLPREKLFF,TRBJ1-4,TRBV7-9,NA,NA
TGTGCCAGCAGCAGGGACAGCAGCCTGAACACTGAAGCTTTCTTT,CASSRDSSLNTEAFF,TRBJ1-1,TRBV9,TRBD1,many
TGTGCCAGCAGTCGACAGGGCAATCAGCCCCAGCATTTT,CASSRQGNQPQHF,TRBJ1-5,TRBV12-3/TRBV12-4,NA,NA
TGTGCCAGCAGCCAAAGGGACAGGTCCCTCTATGGCTACACCTTC,CASSQRDRSLYGYTF,TRBJ1-2,TRBV3-1/TRBV3-2,TRBD1,NA
TGTGCCAGCAGCTTATGGCGGGGGGGGTTGGTGAACACTGAAGCTTTCTTT,CASSLWRGGLVNTEAFF,TRBJ1-1,TRBV7-2,NA,NA
TGTGCCAGCAGCTTGGGACAGGGACATTATGGCTACACCTTC,CASSLGQGHYGYTF,TRBJ1-2,TRBV5-6,TRBD1,NA
TGTGCCAGCAGCTACTCGGGGGGGCGAAACACCGGGGAGCTGTTTTTT,CASSYSGGRNTGELFF,TRBJ2-2,TRBV5-4,TRBD2,NA
TGTGCCAGCAGCTTATCGGGCGGGGTTGGCGCTGGCTACACCTTC,CASSLSGGVGAGYTF,TRBJ1-2,TRBV7-2,NA,NA
TGCAGCGGGGGAATGAGCACTGAAGCTTTCTTT,CSGGMSTEAFF,TRBJ1-1,TRBV29-1,NA,NA
TGCGCCAGCAGCCAAACCCAAGAACGACGGGCTGGGGCCAACGTCCTGACTTTC,CASSQTQERRAGANVLTF,TRBJ2-6,TRBV4-3,NA,NA
TGTGCCATCAGTGGGGACAGAGGCACTGAAGCTTTCTTT,CAISGDRGTEAFF,TRBJ1-1,TRBV10-3,TRBD1,once